This T cell receptor (beta chain) was documented in a study of early T cells in non-severe SARS-CoV-2 infection (dated by TCRdb to about 2021). About the study as a whole: Because TCR sequencing was done on bulk RNA from unsorted whole blood, the alpha and beta chains could not be paired. What the authors observed across the whole study: VDJdb matching was skewed toward anti-spike CD8 responses, so virus-specific expansions were likely underestimated and private and CD4 specificities were missed.

CDR1 and CDR2 (KGHDR, SFDVKD) derive from the germline V gene. Trimming takes 4 bases from V and 0 bases from J, and the germline ends sit 9 bases apart. There are 15 amino acids in the CDR3, from cysteine to phenylalanine inclusive. The retained sequence is limited to the CDR3, 45 bases, with the frame set at the first base. A case-control design nested within a healthcare worker cohort in London, UK, was used, with weekly nasopharyngeal swab PCR tests and blood sampling performed. Healthcare workers were recruited during the week of the UK lockdown, between 23 and 31 March 2020, and followed weekly for up to 16 weeks. Receptors were amplified or captured by 5' RACE. The sequencer listed for this sample is NextSeq 500. In the TCR library protocol, unique molecular identifiers were attached to individual cDNA molecules to correct for PCR bias and sequencing error. Both TCR alpha and beta chains were sequenced, and tight co-correlation was observed between alpha and beta sequence abundances in each sample. In the original analysis: Decombinator V4 was used to perform V gene, J gene and CDR3 annotation of TCR sequences. Expanded TCRs were defined as changing significantly between any two time points under a Poisson model with p below 0.0001. TCR abundances were normalised to the total number of TCRs sequenced per sample and expressed as counts per million. MAIT TCRs were defined by TRAV1-2 paired with TRAJ12, TRAJ20 or TRAJ33, and iNKT TCRs by TRAV10 paired with TRAJ18. A search of VDJdb, accessed on 1 November 2021, was run for TCRs annotated to CMV, EBV and SARS-CoV-2, with TCRs annotated for multiple antigens excluded. The public reads were quality trimmed at Q25 with fastp and then assembled into clones with MiXCR by TCRdb, keeping productive beta chains. Identical CDR3 protein sequences are pooled into one entry, listed with their most common genes and DNA. The V and J calls and clone size come from TCRdb's table, not from the authors' own analysis. Counted in this sample were about 80,000 distinct CDR3 sequences; around 10% of them appeared once. The ten largest clones capture over 2.5% of the sample.

Of note for this clonotype: What this receptor recognizes is not known. No qualities accompany the bases; no much larger clone lies one base away.

The sequencing sample was made of whole blood. This receptor was identified in an adult who was a healthcare worker with PCR-confirmed SARS-CoV-2 infection or an uninfected control (not recorded which). The sequence joins TRBV24-1 to TRBJ1-3; confidence is insufficient to name the D gene. The CDR3 here reads CATSDYGASGNTIYF. The nucleotides read TGTGCCACCAGTGACTACGGCGCCTCTGGAAACACCATATATTTT.